This entry lists 21 T cell receptor beta chains sequenced from one sample in a study of blood T cell repertoires in COVID-19. TCRdb's table, derived via immunoSEQ multiplex PCR, lists solely in-frame clones and lacks some. This sample carries 240,000 or so clones, roughly 80% of them seen once, and the ten largest clones take around 11%. The sequenced sample consisted of peripheral blood. The receptor set was obtained from a woman in her fifties or sixties with active or convalescent COVID-19.

The chain combines TRBV6-5 with TRBJ2-2; TRBD2 matches 8 bases. The V gene's germline CDR1 is MNHEY and CDR2 SVGAGI. V lost 5 bases, J lost 5 bases, and 7 bases stayed unmatched. The CDR3 totals 15 residues. The CDR3 DNA reads TGTGCCAGCAGTACGGGAGGGGGACCGACCGGGGAGCTGTTTTTT. Translation: CASSTGGGPTGELFF.

The gene calls are TRBV6-5 and TRBJ1-1; D remains ambiguous. The CDR3 covers 13 residues. The V end lost 8 bases, the J end lost 2 bases, and 12 bases lay between the germline ends. The germline gives CDR1 MNHEY, CDR2 SVGAGI. The chain's CDR3 is CASASGFNTEAFF. The DNA of the CDR3 is TGTGCCAGCGCCTCGGGATTCAACACTGAAGCTTTCTTT.

This clone was recorded once. The chain uses TRBV29-1 and TRBJ2-5; 9 bases match TRBD1. The germline V gene encodes CDR1 SQVTM and CDR2 ANQGSEA. The CDR3 has 16 amino acids. V shed 5 bases, J shed 1 base, and the junction held 11 bases outside the gene matches. The CDR3 DNA sequence: TGCAGCGTTTGGGACAGGGACTTTTTTAGCCAAGAGACCCAGTACTTC. Translating it yields CSVWDRDFFSQETQYF.

The genes are TRBV14 and TRBJ2-7; maybe TRBD2 (6 bases). The CDR3 consists of 16 residues. Trimming removed 4 bases from V and 2 bases from J, with 18 bases in between. Germline V gene sequence: CDR1 SGHDN, CDR2 FVKESK. The CDR3: CASSPPSVWGAYEQYF. CDR3 coding DNA: TGTGCCAGCAGCCCCCCCTCAGTTTGGGGGGCCTACGAGCAGTACTTC.

The CDR3 DNA reads as TGCAGTGCAAGACATACTGCTGAAGCTTTCTTT. This gives the protein CSARHTAEAFF. The chain employs TRBV20-1 and TRBJ1-1; D gene unclear. V lost 6 bases and J lost 6, with 11 bases in between. Germline-derived CDR1 and CDR2 are DFQATT and SNEGSKA (reference sequence). This CDR3 contains 11 residues.

This chain uses TRBV6-5 with TRBJ2-2; D is unclear. This CDR3 is 13 amino acids long. The V and J ends lost 2 bases and 6 bases respectively, with 7 bases between them. Germline assignment: CDR1 MNHEY and CDR2 SVGAGI. CDR3 in amino acids: CASSYLFAGELFF. The CDR3 bases are TGTGCCAGCAGTTACCTGTTTGCCGGGGAGCTGTTTTTT.

This chain connects TRBV3-1 (or the pseudogene TRBV3-2) to TRBJ1-2; possibly TRBD1 for D (5 bases). V lost 1 base and J lost 4, with 13 bases in between. The CDR3 totals 15 residues. Germline V lookup: CDR1 LGHDT, CDR2 YNNKEL (reference sequence). The CDR3 DNA sequence: TGTGCCAGCAGCCAAGGGGTACAGGTAGCCTATGGCTACACCTTC. Its protein product is CASSQGVQVAYGYTF.

The chain combines TRBV30 with TRBJ1-3; possibly TRBD1 for D (5 bases). This CDR3 is built from 15 residues. From germline, CDR1 is GTSNPN and CDR2 SVGIG (reference sequence). With 3 bases removed from V and 8 bases from J, the gap between germline ends came to 20 bases. In DNA, the CDR3 is TGTGCCTGGAGCCCGGGTGGGGGGGAAACAGACACCATATATTTT. Protein product: CAWSPGGGETDTIYF.

This clone was seen once. The chain recombines TRBV29-1 with TRBJ1-1; 9 bases align to TRBD1. Trimming removed 8 bases from V and 4 bases from J; junction bases left unmatched: 5. There are 12 residues in the CDR3. Germline V lookup: CDR1 SQVTM, CDR2 ANQGSEA. CDR3 protein: CSSDRGGTEAFF. In DNA, the CDR3 is TGCAGCTCCGACAGGGGGGGCACTGAAGCTTTCTTT.

The sample holds one count of this clone. The V gene is TRBV28, the J gene TRBJ1-2, with D unresolved. The germline gives CDR1 MDHEN, CDR2 SYDVKM. Deletions cut 5 bases from V and 1 base from J, with 8 bases between. The CDR3 runs to 13 residues. The CDR3: CASSVGGNYGYTF. CDR3 DNA: TGTGCCAGCAGTGTAGGAGGTAACTATGGCTACACCTTC.

This sequence joins TRBV7-9 and TRBJ1-2; D remains unclear. The ends were cut back, 5 bases at V and 8 bases at J, with 18 bases in the middle. Germline loops: CDR1 SEHNR, CDR2 FQNEAQ (reference sequence). The length of the CDR3 is 14 residues. For the CDR3, the DNA is TGTGCCAGCAGCCCCGTCCGGCCAAGCGGGGGCTACACCTTC. Its protein product is CASSPVRPSGGYTF.

The chain employs TRBV12-3 or TRBV12-4 and TRBJ1-1, with D possibly matching TRBD1 (5 bases). This CDR3 spans 13 amino acids. V was trimmed by 10 bases and J by 4 bases, leaving 16 bases between them. CDR3 sequence: CAIRGEGSTEAFF. CDR3 coding DNA: TGTGCCATCCGGGGGGAGGGTAGCACTGAAGCTTTCTTT.

The V and J genes are TRBV12-3 or TRBV12-4 and TRBJ1-2, with 7 bases identical to TRBD1. V gave up 7 bases and J gave up 6 bases; unmatched junction bases: 8. The CDR3 covers 13 residues. CDR3 region: CASTAQGIDGYTF. The CDR3 region has the DNA TGTGCCAGCACTGCACAGGGGATCGATGGCTACACCTTC.

Notes on this clone: One junction end does not reproduce the germline sequence, and a read error may be involved. The chain joins TRBV18 to TRBJ1-1; weak D call: TRBD1 (6 bases). The CDR3 sequence is 12 residues long. CDR1 and CDR2 from the germline V gene are KGHSH and LQKENI. CDR3 region: CASSPVTGEAFF. DNA of the CDR3: TGTGCCAGTTCACCGGTGACAGGTGAAGCTTTCTTT.

The chain recombines TRBV30 with TRBJ1-5; D uncertain. Germline assignment: CDR1 GTSNPN and CDR2 SVGIG (reference sequence). Trimming left V 1 base short and J 0 bases short, with 7 bases between. This CDR3 has 14 amino acids. The CDR3 region has the DNA TGTGCCTGGAGTGCTCTGTATAGCAATCAGCCCCAGCATTTT. Protein: CAWSALYSNQPQHF.

The J gene is TRBJ2-3, the V gene TRBV5-1, with 10 bases fitting TRBD1. The CDR3 has 13 amino acids. V was clipped by 5 bases and J by 4 bases; unmatched bases: 1. CDR1 and CDR2 from the germline V gene are SGHRS and YFSETQ. CDR3 DNA: TGCGCCAGCAGTGGACAGGGGGCAGATACGCAGTATTTT. This gives the protein CASSGQGADTQYF.

The chain combines TRBV11-3 with TRBJ2-1; TRBD2 agrees at 7 bases. The CDR3 is 15 residues long. Per the germline V gene, CDR1 is SGHNT and CDR2 is YENEEA. V lost 2 bases and J lost 5; bases outside the gene matches: 6. The CDR3 loop is CASSLRPSGDNEQFF. For the CDR3, the DNA is TGTGCCAGCAGCTTACGCCCTAGCGGTGACAATGAGCAGTTCTTC.

The chain has TRBV19 and TRBJ1-6; D possibly corresponds to TRBD1 (6 bases). The ends were cut back, 7 bases at V and 6 bases at J, with 16 bases in the middle. CDR1 and CDR2 from the germline V gene are LNHDA and SQIVND (reference sequence). The CDR3 sequence is 15 residues long. The CDR3: CASNSQGLGNSPLHF. CDR3 in DNA: TGTGCCAGTAACTCACAGGGTCTCGGTAATTCACCCCTCCACTTT.

This chain joins TRBV19 and TRBJ1-6, with D unresolved. Trimming cost V 3 bases and J 7 bases, with 10 bases left between them. The CDR3 contains 14 residues. Germline CDR1 is LNHDA and CDR2 is SQIVND (reference sequence). The CDR3 DNA sequence: TGTGCCAGTAGTATCCCGGGAGGGAATTCACCCCTCCACTTT. Its protein is CASSIPGGNSPLHF. Full variable domain (rest looked up from reference TRBV19 and TRBJ1-6): DGGITQSPKYLFRKEGQNVTLSCEQNLNHDAMYWYRQDPGQGLRLIYYSQIVNDFQKGDIAEGYSVSREKKESFPLTVTSAQKNPTAFYLCASSIPGGNSPLHFGNGTRLTVT.

The chain uses TRBV11-1 and TRBJ2-5; 9 bases line up with TRBD2. Germline V gene data show CDR1 as SGHAT and CDR2 as FQDESV (reference sequence). The CDR3 is 15 residues long. J was trimmed by 4 bases and V by 1 base; bases with no gene match: 4. CDR3 in amino acids: CASSLGLAGVETQYF. The CDR3 DNA follows: TGTGCCAGCAGCTTAGGATTAGCGGGGGTAGAGACCCAGTACTTC.

This chain uses TRBV13 with TRBJ2-3, with 8 bases matching TRBD1. CDR1 PRHDT and CDR2 FYEKMQ come from the germline V gene (reference sequence). Trimming at V came to 5 bases and at J to 6 bases, leaving 4 bases not matched to a gene. This CDR3 spans 13 amino acids. The CDR3 loop reads CASSLDRADTQYF. The CDR3 bases are TGTGCCAGCAGCCTGGACAGGGCGGATACGCAGTATTTT.